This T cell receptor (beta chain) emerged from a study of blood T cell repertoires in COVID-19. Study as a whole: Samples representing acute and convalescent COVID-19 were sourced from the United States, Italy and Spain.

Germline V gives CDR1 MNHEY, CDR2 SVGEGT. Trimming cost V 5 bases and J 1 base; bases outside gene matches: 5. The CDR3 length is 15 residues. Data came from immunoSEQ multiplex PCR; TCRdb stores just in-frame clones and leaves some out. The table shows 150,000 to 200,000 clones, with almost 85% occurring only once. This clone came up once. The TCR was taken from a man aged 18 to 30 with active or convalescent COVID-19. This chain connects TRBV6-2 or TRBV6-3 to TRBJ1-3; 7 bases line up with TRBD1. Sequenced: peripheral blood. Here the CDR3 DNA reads TGTGCCAGCAGTAACAGGGGCGAGTCTGGAAACACCATATATTTT. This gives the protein CASSNRGESGNTIYF.